A selection of T cell receptor beta chains follows, all from one sample in a study of tumor-infiltrating lymphocytes in primary liver carcinoma. MiXCR, applied by TCRdb to the multiplex PCR reads, yields one record per CDR3 protein. The sample carries approximately 330,000 distinct CDR3 sequences, less than 70% recorded once. The sequencing input was peripheral blood. The receptors come from a middle-aged man with primary liver carcinoma and hepatitis B virus infection. Both conserved end residues are part of each CDR3. D genes are given only for firm matches. Size values are once, few and many counts, or a class for expanded clones, and some rows have none.

TRBD1,TRBJ1-2,TRBV12-3/TRBV12-4,-,CASRPGTGFSGYNF,TGTGCCAGCAGACCCGGGACAGGGTTCTCTGGCTACAACTTC
-,TRBJ2-4,TRBV6-2/TRBV6-3,many,CASSYSLRLGLAKNIQYF,TGTGCCAGCAGTTACTCCTTGCGGCTCGGATTAGCCAAAAACATTCAGTACTTC
TRBD2,TRBJ2-1,TRBV11-2,-,CASSLAPPGLLYSEQFF,TGTGCCAGCAGCTTAGCCCCCCCGGGACTACTCTACAGTGAGCAGTTCTTC
-,TRBJ2-7,TRBV11-2,-,CASSFIQGVMHNEQYF,TGTGCCAGCAGCTTCATACAGGGTGTCATGCATAACGAGCAGTACTTC
TRBD2,TRBJ2-1,TRBV28,-,CASSPRGGLPTYNEQFF,TGTGCCAGCAGTCCCCGGGGGGGACTACCGACCTACAATGAGCAGTTCTTC
-,TRBJ2-6,TRBV12-3/TRBV12-4,many,CASSFQGRFFGANVLTF,TGTGCCAGCAGTTTTCAAGGGAGGTTTTTTGGGGCCAACGTCCTGACTTTC
-,TRBJ2-1,TRBV10-3,-,CAISETLVVAHHLNEQFF,TGTGCCATCAGTGAGACCCTGGTTGTGGCACACCACCTCAATGAGCAGTTCTTC
TRBD1,TRBJ1-1,TRBV14,-,CASSRLGGRDTEPFF,TGTGCCAGCAGTCGACTAGGGGGCCGGGACACTGAACCTTTCTTT
TRBD1,TRBJ2-7,TRBV11-2,-,CASSSPGTEGYEQYF,TGCGCCAGCAGCTCTCCCGGGACAGAGGGGTACGAGCAGTACTTC
-,TRBJ2-1,TRBV11-2,once,CVSSLEQGLYNEQFF,TGCGTCAGCAGCTTGGAACAGGGTCTCTACAATGAGCAGTTCTTC
-,TRBJ1-2,TRBV5-6,-,CASSMQGGHYGYTF,TGTGCCAGCAGCATGCAGGGAGGGCATTATGGCTACACCTTC
-,TRBJ2-3,TRBV23-1,-,CASSQSGWESDTQYF,TGCGCCAGCAGTCAATCGGGGTGGGAGTCAGATACGCAGTATTTT
TRBD2,TRBJ2-7,TRBV6-5,-,CASTKGGMREQYF,TGTGCCAGCACCAAGGGAGGGATGCGCGAGCAGTACTTC
-,TRBJ2-7,TRBV6-6,many,CASSYLRSDTYEQYF,TGTGCCAGCAGTTATCTGCGGAGCGATACCTACGAGCAGTACTTC
-,TRBJ2-7,TRBV11-2,large,CASSLSSGITYEQYF,TGTGCCAGCAGCTTATCCTCGGGGATTACCTACGAGCAGTACTTC
TRBD2,TRBJ2-7,TRBV6-6,-,CASRLDLSGSFREQYF,TGTGCCAGCAGACTCGACCTAAGCGGGAGTTTTCGCGAGCAGTACTTC
-,TRBJ1-4,TRBV4-1,-,CASSLGAANEKLFF,TGCGCCAGTAGCCTTGGGGCGGCGAATGAAAAACTGTTTTTT
-,TRBJ2-3,TRBV29-1,-,CSVEVAPRSTDTQYF,TGCAGTGTTGAAGTCGCCCCGCGGAGCACAGACACGCAGTATTTT
-,TRBJ1-1,TRBV28,many,CASSLFVSVLGNTEAFF,TGTGCCAGCAGTTTATTCGTCTCGGTTTTAGGGAACACTGAAGCTTTCTTT
-,TRBJ2-3,TRBV11-2,-,CASSRGTIDTQYF,TGTGCCAGCAGCCGGGGGACCATAGATACGCAGTACTTT
-,TRBJ2-1,TRBV5-1,-,CASSSGLSSYREQFF,TGCGCCAGCAGCTCGGGACTGAGCTCCTACCGTGAGCAGTTCTTC
-,TRBJ2-1,TRBV29-1,many,CSVEGSPESEQFF,TGCAGCGTTGAGGGCAGCCCTGAAAGTGAGCAGTTCTTC
-,TRBJ1-1,TRBV6-2/TRBV6-3,-,CGSQRGPGTEAFF,TGTGGCAGTCAGCGGGGTCCGGGAACTGAAGCTTTCTTT
-,TRBJ2-5,TRBV5-4,-,CASRTRGQETQYF,TGTGCCAGCAGGACGAGGGGCCAAGAGACCCAGTACTTC
-,TRBJ1-2,TRBV28,-,CASSRLGGYTF,TGTGCCAGCAGTAGGCTAGGAGGCTACACCTTC
TRBD2,TRBJ2-3,TRBV12-3/TRBV12-4,-,CASTNPSGGTDTQYF,TGTGCCAGCACCAACCCTAGCGGAGGGACAGATACGCAGTATTTT
-,TRBJ1-2,TRBV10-3,many,CAISEGAGARGYTF,TGTGCCATCAGTGAGGGTGCAGGGGCGCGTGGCTACACCTTC
-,TRBJ2-1,TRBV6-1,-,CASSEVPRRSYSDEFF,TGTGCCAGCAGTGAAGTACCCAGGCGTTCCTACAGTGATGAGTTCTTC
-,TRBJ2-7,TRBV11-2,many,CASSLQDVYEQYF,TGTGCCAGCAGTTTACAGGATGTGTACGAGCAGTACTTC
-,TRBJ1-2,TRBV12-3/TRBV12-4,-,CASTTLRRALYAF,TGTGCCAGCACAACTTTACGCAGGGCGTTGTACGCCTTC
-,TRBJ2-1,TRBV20-1,once,CSARGTGAAYNEHFF,TGCAGTGCCAGGGGCACAGGTGCGGCCTACAATGAGCACTTCTTC
-,TRBJ2-3,TRBV11-2,-,CVSSLDGTDTQYF,TGTGTCAGCAGCTTAGATGGCACAGATACGCAGTATTTT
-,TRBJ2-3,TRBV6-5,many,CASTNGRRTDTQYF,TGTGCCAGCACTAATGGACGGCGCACAGATACGCAGTATTTT
-,TRBJ2-2,TRBV28,-,CASRPPSGVANTGELFF,TGTGCCAGCAGACCACCGTCCGGGGTCGCGAACACCGGGGAGCTGTTTTTT
TRBD2,TRBJ2-2,TRBV6-2/TRBV6-3,-,CASSRRAGVCGELFF,TGTGCCAGCAGTCGTAGGGCGGGAGTGTGCGGGGAGCTGTTTTTT
TRBD1,TRBJ2-7,TRBV5-3,many,CARSWRDRSYEQYF,TGTGCCAGAAGCTGGCGGGACAGGAGTTACGAGCAGTACTTC
-,TRBJ2-5,TRBV11-2,many,CASSLEERRGVETQYF,TGTGCCAGCAGCTTAGAGGAGCGGAGAGGGGTAGAGACCCAGTACTTC
TRBD1,TRBJ2-7,TRBV6-5,few,CASRDRGGSYEQYF,TGTGCCAGCAGGGACAGGGGGGGCTCCTACGAGCAGTACTTC
-,TRBJ2-1,TRBV7-9,-,CASSSGVLNKQFF,TGTGCCAGCAGCTCCGGAGTCTTGAATAAGCAGTTCTTC
-,TRBJ1-4,TRBV29-1,many,CSVEGGNEKLFF,TGCAGCGTCGAGGGGGGGAATGAAAAACTGTTTTTT
TRBD2,TRBJ2-7,TRBV11-2,-,CASSLGTGGRDQYF,TGTGCCAGCAGCTTAGGGACGGGGGGTCGCGATCAGTACTTC
TRBD1,TRBJ2-7,TRBV6-2/TRBV6-3,few,CASSANRGLSGIGYEQYF,TGTGCCAGCAGCGCAAACAGGGGGCTCTCGGGTATCGGCTACGAGCAGTACTTC
-,TRBJ2-7,TRBV14,-,CASSVTWGLEQYF,TGTGCCAGCAGCGTCACATGGGGGCTCGAGCAGTACTTC
-,TRBJ1-2,TRBV7-9,-,CASSGRGSQGDGYTF,TGTGCCAGCAGCGGAAGGGGCTCGCAGGGAGATGGCTACACCTTC
-,TRBJ2-3,TRBV29-1,many,CSVESLASDTQYF,TGCAGCGTTGAGAGTTTAGCATCAGATACGCAGTATTTT
-,TRBJ2-7,TRBV21-1,-,CASSTGGPIFGQYF,TGTGCCAGCAGCACGGGGGGTCCCATATTTGGGCAGTACTTC
TRBD1,TRBJ1-5,TRBV5-1,few,CASRRDRDQPQHF,TGCGCCAGCAGGCGGGACAGGGATCAGCCCCAGCATTTT
TRBD1,TRBJ2-7,TRBV6-1,few,CASSEVDRQKSGF,TGTGCCAGCAGTGAAGTGGACAGGCAAAAAAGTGGGTTC
-,TRBJ2-2,TRBV11-2,-,CASCLHDGELFF,TGTGCCAGCTGCTTACATGACGGGGAGCTGTTTTTT